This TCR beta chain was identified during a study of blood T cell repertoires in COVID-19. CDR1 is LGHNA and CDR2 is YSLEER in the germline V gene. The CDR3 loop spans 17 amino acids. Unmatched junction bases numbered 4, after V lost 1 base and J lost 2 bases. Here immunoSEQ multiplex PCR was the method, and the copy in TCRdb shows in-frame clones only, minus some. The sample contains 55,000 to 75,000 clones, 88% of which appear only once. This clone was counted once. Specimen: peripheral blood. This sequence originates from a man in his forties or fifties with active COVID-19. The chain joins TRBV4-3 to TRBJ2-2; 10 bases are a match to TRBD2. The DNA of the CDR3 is TGCGCCAGCAGCCAAGTCCCTAGCGGGGGAAACACCGGGGAGCTGTTTTTT. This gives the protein CASSQVPSGGNTGELFF.